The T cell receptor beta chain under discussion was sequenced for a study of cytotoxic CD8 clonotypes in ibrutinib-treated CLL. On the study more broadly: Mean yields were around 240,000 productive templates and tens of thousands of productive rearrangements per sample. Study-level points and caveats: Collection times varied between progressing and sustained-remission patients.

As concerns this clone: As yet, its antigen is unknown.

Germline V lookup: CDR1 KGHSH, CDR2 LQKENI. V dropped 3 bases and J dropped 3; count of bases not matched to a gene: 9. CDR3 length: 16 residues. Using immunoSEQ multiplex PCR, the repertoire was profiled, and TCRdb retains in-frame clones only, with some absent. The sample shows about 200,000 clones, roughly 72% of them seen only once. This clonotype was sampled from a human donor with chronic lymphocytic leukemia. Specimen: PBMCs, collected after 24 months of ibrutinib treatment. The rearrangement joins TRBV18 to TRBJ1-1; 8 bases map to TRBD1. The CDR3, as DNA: TGTGCCAGCTCACCTCAGGGGGCGATTTGGGACACTGAAGCTTTCTTT. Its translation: CASSPQGAIWDTEAFF.